The sample holds one count of the clone carrying this T cell receptor beta chain. What it binds is unknown. This specimen comes from a study of T cell responses to AZD1222 COVID-19 vaccine. Study-wide findings and caveats: Clonal diversity was possibly underestimated, and white British individuals and females predominated among donors.

The CDR3 runs to 13 residues. Between the trimmed V and J ends, which lost 4 bases and 7 bases, there was a span of 11 bases. Germline V gene sequence: CDR1 WSHSY, CDR2 SAAADI. Only in-frame clones appear in the TCRdb table, and some are missing; sequencing was by immunoSEQ multiplex PCR. The data show approximately 140,000 clones, around 90% seen once. The sample in question was peripheral blood, obtained 28 days after the second AZD1222 dose. V gene TRBV10-2 combines with J gene TRBJ2-1; D perhaps matches TRBD2 (6 bases). This TCR came from an adult who received the AZD1222 COVID-19 vaccine. CDR3 bases: TGCGCCAGCAGTGGGCAGCGGGTGAATGAGCAGTTCTTC. It is translated as CASSGQRVNEQFF.